One TCR beta chain is described in this entry. The data were taken from a study of blood T cell repertoires in COVID-19. Study-wide context: COVID-19 samples collected from the United States, Italy and Spain covered acute and convalescent phases. Nucleic acid was either cDNA or gDNA, and it came from T cells, B-cell-depleted T cells, or PBMCs.

The ends lost 7 bases at V and 5 bases at J; junction bases unmatched: 8. Per germline, CDR1 SGDLS and CDR2 YYNGEE. The CDR3 has 13 residues. As processed by the authors: Using reference gene primer amplification, nucleated cell counts were estimated. Assay used: immunoSEQ multiplex PCR; TCRdb lists only in-frame clones, some missing. V, J and clone size are taken as reported in that table, and D and trimming were inferred from the DNA itself. The sample lists some 15,000 clones, approximately 86% seen once, with about 5% in the top ten. This clonotype originated in a human donor in a cohort sampled during active COVID-19. The chain links TRBV9 to TRBJ2-7, with 8 nucleotides matching TRBD2. Sequenced: peripheral blood. The CDR3 sequence is CASRGGFNDEQYF. In DNA, the CDR3 is TGTGCCAGCCGGGGGGGATTTAACGACGAGCAGTACTTC.